The entry below describes one T cell receptor (beta chain). The second PCR ran about 6 to 11 cycles with a sample-barcoded 5' primer and J-beta primers. TCRdb recomputed calls from the 5' RACE reads with MiXCR, one row per CDR3 protein. The sample includes 1.5 million to 2 million distinct CDR3 sequences, 34% seen only once; the top ten take about 11%. CDR3 size: 13 residues. Germline V CDR1 and CDR2: SNHLY, FYNNEI. With 4 bases removed from V and 3 bases from J, the gap between germline ends came to 10 bases. Those donating, healthy Caucasian individuals from Russia, were aged roughly 6 to 100. This entry belongs to a study of blood T cells in healthy people across ages. Study details: Template-switching capture recovered about one barcoded beta molecule per two T cells.

The source of this sequence is a woman in her thirties in good health. The sequenced sample was blood. The V gene is TRBV2, the J gene TRBJ2-7, with D unresolved. CDR3 coding DNA: TGTGCCAGCAGTGTGGAACTGTGCTACGAGCAGTACTTC. Its protein product is CASSVELCYEQYF. Supplemented by reference TRBV2 and TRBJ2-7, the full variable domain reads EPEVTQTPSHQVTQMGQEVILRCVPISNHLYFYWYRQILGQKVEFLVSFYNNEISEKSEIFDDQFSVERPDGSNFTLKIRSTKLEDSAMYFCASSVELCYEQYFGPGTRLTVT.